This T cell receptor (beta chain) was identified in a study of CD8+ T cells in alopecia areata. Study background: Oral tofacitinib (5 to 10 mg twice daily) was administered to treated patients. Study findings and constraints: In blood and scalp, many expanded lesional clones persisted during tofacitinib.

Concerning this clone: Antigen specificity is unknown.

cDNA serving as the sequencing template came from extracted, reverse transcribed RNA. Libraries were prepared by immunoSEQ multiplex PCR; TCRdb keeps only in-frame clonotypes and omits some of them. The table has approximately 210,000 clones, roughly 44% seen once. V was clipped by 1 base and J by 0 bases, with 6 bases between them. Looked up from germline, CDR1 is SEHNR and CDR2 is FQNEAQ (reference sequence). The CDR3 covers 14 residues. Treatment: oral pan-JAK inhibitor, 5-10 mg twice daily. Sorting of PBMCs yielded the CD4+ and CD8+ T cells. The V and J genes are TRBV7-9 and TRBJ1-2; D gene unclear. The receptor's source is a human donor with alopecia areata. Sequencing was performed on CD4+ T cells sorted from blood, taken at approximately week 36, from a patient treated with tofacitinib. DNA for the CDR3: TGTGCCAGCAGCTTAGGGGTAGCTAACTATGGCTACACCTTC. This sequence encodes CASSLGVANYGYTF.